The 17 T cell receptor beta chains given below trace back to one sample, sequenced in a study of liver allograft versus peripheral blood T cells. In the study overall: Blood and transplanted-liver T cell receptor repertoires from recipients were compared.

MiXCR, run by TCRdb on the reads, gives a single entry per CDR3 protein. The repertoire has about 3,400 distinct CDR3 sequences, more than 15% of them found once; the top ten carry roughly a fifth. Receptors originate from a human patient who had a liver transplant. Some T cells may be the graft donor's.

The sample holds one count of this clonotype. Just one base apart from a much larger clone, this may be a read error. V is TRBV6-5 and J is TRBJ1-2; weak D call: TRBD1 (5 bases). The CDR3 length is 12 residues. Germline CDR1 MNHEY, CDR2 SVGAGI. Trimming took 11 bases from V and 8 from J, leaving 18 bases between them. CDR3 residues: CAAGTGRWGYTF. The CDR3 DNA sequence: TGTGCCGCCGGGACCGGGAGGTGGGGCTACACCTTC.

Regarding this clonotype: With only one base between it and a far larger clone, this is likely a read error. This chain links TRBV10-3 with TRBJ1-1; 8 bases are shared with TRBD1. The CDR3 sequence is 15 residues long. Germline loops: CDR1 ENHRY, CDR2 SYGVKD. V shed 4 bases and J 1 base; nucleotides not matched to a gene: 5. CDR3 region: CAISGRQGTNTEAFF. The CDR3 DNA is TGTGCCATCAGTGGTCGACAGGGGACGAACACTGAAGCTTTCTTT.

The rearrangement links TRBV2 to TRBJ1-5, with 8 nucleotides matching TRBD1. The CDR3 runs 16 residues. Germline V gives CDR1 SNHLY, CDR2 FYNNEI. After removal of 3 bases from V and 7 bases from J, the junction contained 11 bases not matched to a gene. CDR3 loop: CASSDTEDRAGQPQHF. DNA for the CDR3: TGTGCCAGCAGTGACACCGAGGACAGGGCAGGACAGCCCCAGCATTTT.

This clonotype was counted a few times. The V gene is TRBV7-2, the J gene TRBJ2-1, with TRBD2 matching over 9 bases. After removal of 5 bases from V and 14 bases from J, the junction contained 7 bases not matched to a gene. This CDR3 has 12 amino acids. Germline V lookup: CDR1 SGHTA, CDR2 FQGNSA. CDR3: CASSPPGLAEFF. The DNA of the CDR3 is TGTGCCAGCAGCCCACCGGGACTAGCTGAGTTCTTC. The full variable domain, completed using reference TRBV7-2 and TRBJ2-1, is GAGVSQSPSNKVTEKGKDVELRCDPISGHTALYWYRQSLGQGLEFLIYFQGNSAPDKSGLPSDRFSAERTGGSVSTLTIQRTQQEDSAVYLCASSPPGLAEFFGPGTRLTVL.

The chain joins TRBV12-3 or TRBV12-4 to TRBJ2-1; D is unclear. Trimming left V 2 bases short and J 9 bases short, with 5 bases between. The CDR3 contains 11 residues. The CDR3, as DNA: TGTGCCAGCAGTTTAAGGACTGAGCAGTTCTTC. It yields the protein CASSLRTEQFF.

In its sample, this clonotype is large. The chain couples TRBV18 to TRBJ1-4; a possible D gene is TRBD1 (6 bases). Germline V gene sequence: CDR1 KGHSH, CDR2 LQKENI. This CDR3 is 15 amino acids long. Between the trimmed V and J ends, which lost 4 bases and 4 bases, there was a span of 13 bases. CDR3 protein: CASSRTDRNNEKLFF. In DNA, the CDR3 is TGTGCCAGCTCACGGACAGACAGGAATAATGAAAAACTGTTTTTT.

Judged by abundance, this clonotype is medium-sized. This chain uses TRBV7-2 with TRBJ1-2, with 8 bases matching TRBD1. Germline CDR1 SGHTA, CDR2 FQGNSA. V dropped 1 base and J dropped 4; count of bases not matched to a gene: 5. The CDR3 is 15 residues long. The DNA of the CDR3 is TGTGCCAGCAGCTTAGGAGGGACAGGCAGCTATGGCTACACCTTC. It encodes CASSLGGTGSYGYTF. Full variable domain (missing parts from reference TRBV7-2 and TRBJ1-2): GAGVSQSPSNKVTEKGKDVELRCDPISGHTALYWYRQSLGQGLEFLIYFQGNSAPDKSGLPSDRFSAERTGGSVSTLTIQRTQQEDSAVYLCASSLGGTGSYGYTFGSGTRLTVV.

This clonotype is termed medium-sized. The chain couples TRBV9 to TRBJ1-5, with a possible D match to TRBD1 (5 bases). This CDR3 contains 17 residues. The V end lost 10 bases, the J end lost 4 bases, and 27 bases lay between the germline ends. Germline loops: CDR1 SGDLS, CDR2 YYNGEE. CDR3 DNA: TGTGCCTTCAACTGGGGCAGGCGACCGAGGGGAAATCAGCCCCAGCATTTT. It specifies CAFNWGRRPRGNQPQHF. Full variable domain (rest looked up from reference TRBV9 and TRBJ1-5): DSGVTQTPKHLITATGQRVTLRCSPRSGDLSVYWYQQSLDQGLQFLIQYYNGEERAKGNILERFSAQQFPDLHSELNLSSLELGDSALYFCAFNWGRRPRGNQPQHFGDGTRLSIL.

The CDR3 spells CASSRNPGPYEQYV. CDR3 sequence (DNA): TGTGCCAGCAGCCGAAACCCGGGACCTTACGAGCAGTACGTC. This rearrangement joins TRBV11-3 to TRBJ2-7; D is possibly TRBD1 or TRBD2 (5 bases each). CDR1 is SGHNT, CDR2 YENEEA, per germline. The CDR3 length is 14 residues. The V end lost 5 bases, the J end lost 4 bases, and 15 bases lay between the germline ends.

By share, this clonotype ranks as medium-sized. V and J are TRBV11-2 and TRBJ1-4; D gene unclear. The germline V gene encodes CDR1 SGHAT and CDR2 FQNNGV. V shed 5 bases and J shed 6 bases, with 10 bases lying between them. This CDR3 has 13 amino acids. The CDR3 nucleotides read TGTGCCAGCAGCCCGAGCACTCATGAAAAACTGTTTTTT. Amino acid sequence: CASSPSTHEKLFF.

As regards this clonotype: Possible read error: a much larger clone is one base away. V gene TRBV5-6 combines with J gene TRBJ1-1; D is uncertain. The CDR3 covers 15 residues. The V gene's germline CDR1 is SGHDT and CDR2 YYEEEE. Deletions cut 0 bases from V and 4 bases from J, with 13 bases between. CDR3 DNA: TGTGCCAGCAGCTTGGTGGGCAGGTCGATCACTGAAGCTTTCTTT. This encodes CASSLVGRSITEAFF. The full variable domain, with the rest looked up from reference TRBV5-6 and TRBJ1-1, is DAGVTQSPTHLIKTRGQQVTLRCSPKSGHDTVSWYQQALGQGPQFIFQYYEEEERQRGNFPDRFSGHQFPNYSSELNVNALLLGDSALYLCASSLVGRSITEAFFGQGTRLTVV.

In its sample, this clonotype ranks as medium-sized. CDR3 coding DNA: TGTGCCAGTCAGGGTCTTCTCAAGAGCTCCTATAATTCACCCCTCCACTTT. Its translation: CASQGLLKSSYNSPLHF. The chain combines TRBV19 with TRBJ1-6, with D possibly being TRBD1 (5 bases). This CDR3 has 17 residues. Trimming stripped 8 bases from V and 0 bases from J, with 17 bases between. From germline, CDR1 is LNHDA and CDR2 SQIVND (reference sequence).

This clonotype is medium-sized by share. V is TRBV24-1 and J is TRBJ2-2; possibly TRBD1 for D (6 bases). Trimming cost V 10 bases and J 3 bases, with 11 bases left between them. The CDR3 spans 13 residues. Germline V gives CDR1 KGHDR, CDR2 SFDVKD. CDR3 protein: CATQGEYTGELFF. CDR3 coding DNA: TGTGCCACACAGGGAGAGTACACCGGGGAGCTGTTTTTT.

This clonotype is labeled medium-sized (0.01 to 0.1%). The rearrangement links TRBV5-6 to TRBJ2-7; D is possibly TRBD1 (5 bases). Germline V gives CDR1 SGHDT, CDR2 YYEEEE. V shed 4 bases and J shed 3 bases, with 14 bases lying between them. This CDR3 comprises 14 residues. CDR3 nucleotides: TGTGCCAGCAGCGGTGGGGCCACGGACTACGAGCAGTACGTC. Protein: CASSGGATDYEQYV.

This chain connects TRBV7-2 to TRBJ1-1; weak D call: TRBD1 (5 bases). CDR3 length: 15 amino acids. V was shortened by 1 base and J by 4 bases, with 13 bases between the two germline ends. Per germline, CDR1 SGHTA and CDR2 FQGNSA. CDR3 amino acids: CASSLGGQGITEAFF. The CDR3 bases are TGTGCCAGCAGCTTAGGTGGCCAGGGAATCACTGAAGCTTTCTTT.

This clonotype is labeled large. V usage is TRBV6-5 and J usage is TRBJ1-2; D is undetermined. V was pared by 0 bases and J by 3 bases, with 2 bases between. Germline V gene lookup returns CDR1 MNHEY and CDR2 SVGAGI. The CDR3 is 12 amino acids. CDR3 amino acids: CASSYSDYGYTF. DNA for the CDR3: TGTGCCAGCAGTTACTCGGACTATGGCTACACCTTC.

By share, this clonotype counts as medium-sized (0.01 to 0.1%). The V gene is TRBV15, the J gene TRBJ1-5; D uncertain. Germline CDR1 reads LNHNV; CDR2 reads YYDKDF (reference sequence). This CDR3 spans 15 amino acids. V shed 1 base and J shed 2 bases, with 9 bases lying between them. The CDR3 region has the DNA TGTGCCACCAGCAGAGGATACGGGGGCAATCAGCCCCAGCATTTT. This encodes CATSRGYGGNQPQHF. Combining the CDR3 with reference TRBV15 and TRBJ1-5 gives the whole variable domain DAMVIQNPRYQVTQFGKPVTLSCSQTLNHNVMYWYQQKSSQAPKLLFHYYDKDFNNEADTPDNFQSRRPNTSFCFLDIRSPGLGDTAMYLCATSRGYGGNQPQHFGDGTRLSIL.